The sequence of this T cell receptor (beta chain) was determined in a study of T cell repertoires in cytomegalovirus infection. Study-level background: Both recently identified HLA-C-restricted and well-studied HLA-B-restricted CMV epitopes were used in the study. Indicated by public TCR beta signatures were CMV infection and matching HLA type. Regarding the study as a whole: CMV-specific TCR beta clonotypes restricted by HLA-C dominated the ex vivo response. Summed frequency of public TCR beta families distinguished CMV carriers with the relevant HLA.

This clonotype came up many times. Its target is not known. After removal of 3 bases from V and 0 bases from J, the junction contained 9 bases not matched to a gene. From germline, CDR1 is MNHNY and CDR2 SVGAGI (reference sequence). The CDR3 is 17 residues long. TCRdb recomputed calls from the reads with MiXCR, one row per CDR3 protein. Of about 890,000 distinct CDR3 sequences detected, around a third appear once; the ten largest clones hold 11% to 15%. The sample in question was cultured CD8+ T cells from PBMCs, obtained from culture after CMV antigen stimulation. The chain carries TRBV6-6 and TRBJ1-2; 8 positions match TRBD1. The receptor was derived from a human donor in good health (CMV status not recorded). Some clones in this sample may be carry-over from other donors' samples. CDR3 bases: TGTGCCAGCAGTTATGGCCCCCAGGGGGCCCCTAACTATGGCTACACCTTC. It codes for CASSYGPQGAPNYGYTF.